These 23 T cell receptor beta chains were all obtained from the same sample, sequenced in a study of T cell repertoires in cytomegalovirus infection. TCRdb reanalysed the reads using MiXCR and keeps one entry per CDR3 protein. This sample has 150,000 to 180,000 distinct CDR3 sequences, with around 22% found just once. The material sequenced was PBMCs. These receptors all come from a human donor in good health (CMV status not recorded). Some clones in this sample may be carry-over from other donors' samples.

This clonotype was counted only a few times. This chain links TRBV19 with TRBJ1-4; tentative D call: TRBD1 (5 bases). Trimming cost V 5 bases and J 7 bases, with 20 bases left between them. This CDR3 region has 16 residues. Germline V gene data show CDR1 as LNHDA and CDR2 as SQIVND (reference sequence). CDR3 coding DNA: TGTGCCAGTAGTCCTTCGGGACCTTCCCAACTTGAAAAACTGTTTTTT. It is translated as CASSPSGPSQLEKLFF.

In its sample, this clonotype was seen many times. The genes are TRBV7-2 and TRBJ1-5, with 11 bases matching TRBD1. The length of the CDR3 is 15 residues. J lost 9 bases, V lost 3 bases, and 7 bases had no gene match. CDR1 and CDR2 from the germline V gene are SGHTA and FQGNSA. CDR3 DNA: TGTGCCAGCAGCTTCGGACAGGGGGCGGCCTCGCCCCAGCATTTT. This gives the protein CASSFGQGAASPQHF.

This clonotype came up a few times. This chain joins TRBV18 and TRBJ2-6, with D maybe TRBD2 (6 bases). Trimming removed 1 base from V and 4 bases from J, with 8 bases in between. The germline V gene encodes CDR1 KGHSH and CDR2 LQKENI. This CDR3 has 15 amino acids. The CDR3 loop reads CASSPRGEGANVLTF. DNA of the CDR3: TGTGCCAGCTCACCACGGGGGGAAGGGGCCAACGTCCTGACTTTC.

This clonotype was detected a few times. The genes are TRBV5-1 and TRBJ2-1; a possible D gene is TRBD2 (7 bases). Per germline, CDR1 SGHRS and CDR2 YFSETQ. The CDR3 is made up of 15 amino acids. Trimming cost V 8 bases and J 10 bases, with 25 bases left between them. The DNA for the CDR3 is TGCGCCAGTCTAAATGTCGCGGGGGCTCCGGGGGAGCAGTTCTTC. It is translated as CASLNVAGAPGEQFF.

The chain employs TRBV28 and TRBJ1-5, with 7 bases fitting TRBD1. Germline V gene sequence: CDR1 MDHEN, CDR2 SYDVKM. This CDR3 has 14 residues. The J segment lost 10 bases and the V segment lost 6 bases, leaving 12 bases of the junction unmatched. DNA for the CDR3: TGTGCCAGCAGCCTCGGGACAGTCCAGAGCCCCCAGCATTTT. It yields the protein CASSLGTVQSPQHF.

This clonotype was counted between two and nine times. The rearrangement links TRBV7-9 to TRBJ1-1; a weak D match, TRBD1 (5 bases). The CDR3 consists of 13 residues. Germline V lookup: CDR1 SEHNR, CDR2 FQNEAQ (reference sequence). With 2 bases removed from V and 7 bases from J, the gap between germline ends came to 11 bases. The CDR3 DNA reads TGTGCCAGCAGCTTATGGGGGGAGAATGAAGCTTTCTTT. It encodes CASSLWGENEAFF.

This clonotype has more than one count but fewer than ten. This chain uses TRBV12-3 or TRBV12-4 with TRBJ1-1; D is undetermined. Trimming left V 6 bases short and J 1 base short, with 6 bases between. CDR3 length: 12 amino acids. CDR3 in DNA: TGTGCCAGCAGGGTGAGGAACACTGAAGCTTTCTTT. Its protein is CASRVRNTEAFF.

V and J are TRBV5-1 and TRBJ2-5, with 9 positions matching TRBD2. CDR1 is SGHRS and CDR2 is YFSETQ in the germline V gene. The junction had 7 bases not matched to a gene; V was cut back by 3 bases and J by 1 base. This CDR3 is built from 16 residues. CDR3 sequence: CASSSILSGGQETQYF. DNA for the CDR3: TGCGCCAGCAGCTCCATTCTTAGCGGGGGCCAAGAGACCCAGTACTTC.

The chain links TRBV18 to TRBJ2-1; 8 positions match TRBD2. This CDR3 comprises 16 residues. J lost 0 bases, V lost 6 bases, and 7 bases had no gene match. In germline, CDR1 is KGHSH, CDR2 LQKENI. In nucleotides, the CDR3 is TGTGCCAGCTCGGAACTAGCGGAGTCCTCCTACAATGAGCAGTTCTTC. Its translation is CASSELAESSYNEQFF. Full variable domain (rest looked up from reference TRBV18 and TRBJ2-1): NAGVMQNPRHLVRRRGQEARLRCSPMKGHSHVYWYRQLPEEGLKFMVYLQKENIIDESGMPKERFSAEFPKEGPSILRIQQVVRGDSAAYFCASSELAESSYNEQFFGPGTRLTVL.

V and J are TRBV7-2 and TRBJ2-3, with D perhaps given as TRBD1 or TRBD2 (6 bases each). Trimming removed 1 base from V and 3 bases from J, with 14 bases in between. CDR1 and CDR2 from the germline V gene are SGHTA and FQGNSA. CDR3 length: 16 amino acids. CDR3 DNA: TGTGCCAGCAGCTTAGGACTAGGGGGGATAACAGATACGCAGTATTTT. Amino acid sequence: CASSLGLGGITDTQYF.

Worth noting for this clonotype: This sequence may be a read error, since a much larger clone differs from it by one base. The chain recombines TRBV28 with TRBJ1-4; D uncertain. The CDR3 is 16 residues long. CDR1 and CDR2 from the germline V gene are MDHEN and SYDVKM. V lost 6 bases and J lost 7, with 21 bases in between. CDR3 protein: CASRPNSRWEGEKLFF. CDR3 DNA: TGTGCCAGCAGACCGAATAGCAGGTGGGAAGGTGAAAAACTGTTTTTT.

The V and J genes are TRBV29-1 and TRBJ1-1, with 8 bases matching TRBD1. CDR1 is SQVTM and CDR2 is ANQGSEA in the germline V gene. The CDR3 runs 14 residues. With V trimmed by 6 bases and J by 5 bases, 11 bases remained unmatched. CDR3 coding DNA: TGCAGCGTCGATTTCCGTGGACAGGGTACTGAAGCTTTCTTT. This gives the protein CSVDFRGQGTEAFF.

The sample holds a few counts of this clonotype. The V call is TRBV28, the J call TRBJ1-3; 11 nucleotides line up with TRBD1. The V gene's germline CDR1 is MDHEN and CDR2 SYDVKM. The CDR3 has 15 amino acids. V dropped 5 bases and J dropped 4; count of bases not matched to a gene: 4. This CDR3 is CASSRDRGGGNTIYF. The CDR3, as DNA: TGTGCCAGCAGTCGGGACAGGGGGGGGGGAAACACCATATATTTT.

The chain couples TRBV20-1 to TRBJ2-7, with D possibly matching TRBD1 (5 bases). Looked up from germline, CDR1 is DFQATT and CDR2 is SNEGSKA (reference sequence). The germline V and J ends were trimmed by 0 bases and 2 bases, with 14 bases remaining between them. The CDR3 has 15 residues. CDR3 protein: CSARDPRQGPYEQYF. The CDR3 region has the DNA TGCAGTGCTAGAGATCCCAGGCAGGGTCCCTACGAGCAGTACTTC.

The V gene is TRBV20-1, the J gene TRBJ1-1; TRBD1 matches 7 bases. This CDR3 is 16 amino acids long. Germline-derived CDR1 and CDR2 are DFQATT and SNEGSKA (reference sequence). The J segment lost 2 bases and the V segment lost 3 bases, leaving 12 bases of the junction unmatched. This CDR3 is CSARRRDRGGNTEAFF. The CDR3, as DNA: TGCAGTGCTAGGCGCCGGGACAGAGGGGGTAACACTGAAGCTTTCTTT.

At least ten counts were recorded for this clonotype. The J gene is TRBJ2-4, the V gene TRBV7-9; D might be TRBD1 (5 bases). V was cut by 2 bases and J by 4 bases, with 9 bases left in between. The germline V gene has CDR1 SEHNR and CDR2 FQNEAQ (reference sequence). The CDR3 spans 14 residues. The CDR3 region is CASSLLKGKNIQYF. CDR3 DNA sequence: TGTGCCAGCAGCTTATTAAAGGGGAAAAACATTCAGTACTTC.

This clonotype was counted between two and nine times. V gene TRBV12-5 combines with J gene TRBJ2-3; possibly TRBD1 or TRBD2 for D (5 bases each). Per germline, CDR1 LGHNT and CDR2 FRNRAP. This CDR3 contains 16 residues. V lost 0 bases, J lost 2 bases, and 12 bases lay in between. CDR3 coding DNA: TGTGCTAGTGGTTTGGTTGGGGGAACAACCACAGATACGCAGTATTTT. It translates to CASGLVGGTTTDTQYF.

The table lists this clonotype with a few counts. The chain recombines TRBV25-1 with TRBJ2-3, with TRBD1 as a possible D gene (6 bases). In germline, CDR1 is MGHDK, CDR2 SYGVNS. The CDR3 covers 16 residues. Deletions cut 3 bases from V and 4 bases from J, with 17 bases between. The CDR3 loop reads CASSDPTGKGADTQYF. The CDR3 DNA follows: TGTGCCAGCAGTGATCCCACAGGGAAGGGCGCAGATACGCAGTATTTT.

The rearrangement uses TRBV15 and TRBJ1-5; D is unclear. Germline CDR1 LNHNV, CDR2 YYDKDF (reference sequence). This CDR3 has 14 residues. The V end was cut by 0 bases, the J end by 0 bases, with 3 bases between. The CDR3 nucleotides read TGTGCCACCAGCAGAGACTATAGCAATCAGCCCCAGCATTTT. Residues: CATSRDYSNQPQHF. Combining the CDR3 with reference TRBV15 and TRBJ1-5 gives the whole variable domain DAMVIQNPRYQVTQFGKPVTLSCSQTLNHNVMYWYQQKSSQAPKLLFHYYDKDFNNEADTPDNFQSRRPNTSFCFLDIRSPGLGDTAMYLCATSRDYSNQPQHFGDGTRLSIL.

The chain recombines TRBV20-1 with TRBJ2-1; perhaps TRBD1 as D (6 bases). V lost 3 bases, J lost 0 bases, and 12 bases lay in between. From germline, CDR1 is DFQATT and CDR2 SNEGSKA (reference sequence). This CDR3 is 15 amino acids long. The CDR3 sequence is CSARVQGSSYNEQFF. CDR3 in DNA: TGCAGTGCTAGGGTACAGGGTAGCTCCTACAATGAGCAGTTCTTC.

The genes are TRBV28 and TRBJ2-7, with 7 nucleotides matching TRBD2. The length of the CDR3 is 14 residues. J gave up 6 bases and V 5 bases, and 10 bases lay outside the gene matches. Germline assignment: CDR1 MDHEN and CDR2 SYDVKM. The CDR3 DNA is TGTGCCAGCAGTAAATCGGGACTATCATCCGAGCAGTACTTC. Translating it yields CASSKSGLSSEQYF.

This clonotype was seen a single time. V is TRBV12-3 or TRBV12-4 and J is TRBJ2-3; TRBD2 agrees at 12 bases. The CDR3 runs to 17 residues. V was pared by 1 base and J by 3 bases, with 5 bases of the junction left unmatched. This chain's CDR3 is CASSLGRTSGRTDTQYF. The CDR3 nucleotides are TGTGCCAGCAGTTTAGGCCGTACTAGCGGGAGGACAGATACGCAGTATTTT.

The CDR3: CSARDPVAGGFVEQFF. The DNA for the CDR3 is TGCAGTGCTAGAGATCCGGTGGCGGGAGGGTTTGTTGAGCAGTTCTTC. V gene TRBV20-1 combines with J gene TRBJ2-1; 9 bases line up with TRBD2. V trimming: 0 bases; J trimming: 9 bases; junction bases outside the gene matches: 12. CDR3 length: 16 residues. The germline V gene has CDR1 DFQATT and CDR2 SNEGSKA (reference sequence).